This TCR beta chain was captured by sequencing in a study of identical twins. A remark on this clonotype: Its antigen is currently unknown.

Broader study findings: Insertions were reduced in abundant cord blood beta clonotypes but not in memory repertoires. Models predicted too little out-of-frame TCR alpha sharing in monozygotic twins.

J lost 1 base, V lost 0 bases, and 6 bases had no gene match. CDR3 length: 17 residues. The germline V gene has CDR1 DFQATT and CDR2 SNEGSKA (reference sequence). cDNA carried unique molecular identifiers, and a universal primer site was added by template switching. TCRdb analysed the 5' RACE reads with MiXCR anew, one entry per CDR3 protein. This table holds 570,000 or so distinct CDR3 sequences, 9% to 10% found once. These data were also filed under a second study, of yellow fever vaccine responses in identical twins.

The TCR comes from a woman in her late teens or twenties in good health. The V gene is TRBV20-1, the J gene TRBJ2-1; TRBD2 aligns across 10 bases. Sequences were obtained from PBMCs. DNA for the CDR3: TGCAGTGCTAGAGACGAAAGCGGGGGGGGTTCCTACAATGAGCAGTTCTTC. Translated: CSARDESGGGSYNEQFF.